This TCR beta chain was identified in a study of T cells in localized non-small cell lung cancer. Study results and caveats: In the blood, greater T cell density corresponded to longer overall survival. A median of 57 clones ranked among the top 100 in tumor appeared in adjacent lung.

Between the trimmed V and J ends, which lost 2 bases and 10 bases, there was a span of 14 bases. Germline V gives CDR1 SGHTA, CDR2 FQGTGA. This CDR3 contains 13 residues. Clones were sequenced by immunoSEQ multiplex PCR, and TCRdb holds only the in-frame ones, with some missing. The repertoire holds more than 25,000 clones, with 90% to 95% as singletons. Concerning this clone: The antigen remains unidentified.

The V call is TRBV7-3, the J call TRBJ1-1; D ambiguous. The sample in question was PBMCs, obtained before any cancer treatment. The clonotype was recovered from a man aged 40 to 75 with stage II lung adenocarcinoma. The CDR3 reads CASSLGVGPSAFF. The CDR3 coding sequence is TGTGCCAGCAGCTTAGGAGTCGGCCCCTCAGCTTTCTTT.